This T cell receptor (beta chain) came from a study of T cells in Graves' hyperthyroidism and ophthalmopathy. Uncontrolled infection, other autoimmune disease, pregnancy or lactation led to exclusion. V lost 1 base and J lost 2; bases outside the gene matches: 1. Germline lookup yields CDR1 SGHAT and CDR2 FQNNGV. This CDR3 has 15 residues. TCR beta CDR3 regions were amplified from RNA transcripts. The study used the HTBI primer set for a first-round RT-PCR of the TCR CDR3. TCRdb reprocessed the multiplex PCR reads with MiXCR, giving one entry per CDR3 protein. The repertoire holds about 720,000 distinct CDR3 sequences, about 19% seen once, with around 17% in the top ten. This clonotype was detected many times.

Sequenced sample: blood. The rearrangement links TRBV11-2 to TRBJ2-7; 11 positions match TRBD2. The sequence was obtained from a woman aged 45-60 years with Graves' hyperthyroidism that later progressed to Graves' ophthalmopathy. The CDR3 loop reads CASSLGLAGTYEQYF. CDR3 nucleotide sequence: TGTGCCAGCAGCTTAGGACTAGCGGGGACCTACGAGCAGTACTTC.